The clone carrying this TCR beta chain was seen only a few times. The antigen is unknown. V was cut by 6 bases and J by 6 bases, with 14 bases left in between. Germline V gives CDR1 LNHDA, CDR2 SQIVND (reference sequence). This CDR3 has 14 amino acids. These data originate in a study of T cells in Graves' hyperthyroidism and ophthalmopathy. Study-level information: Peripheral blood collection took place at initial diagnosis, before any treatment.

The investigators amplified TCR beta CDR3 regions from RNA transcripts. With the HTBI primer set, the TCR CDR3 went through a first round of RT-PCR. TCRdb independently ran MiXCR on the multiplex PCR reads; one entry per CDR3 protein. This sample has roughly 570,000 distinct CDR3 sequences, with approximately 15% found just once. The study, taken as a whole, reports: Clonotypes that were expanded in thyroid above 0.001 mostly appeared in blood too. A 13 V-J model separated ophthalmopathy from stable hyperthyroidism.

Patients aged 18 to 65 had newly diagnosed hyperthyroidism lasting under 2 months. Sequences were obtained from blood. This rearrangement joins TRBV19 to TRBJ2-2; D possibly corresponds to TRBD2 (6 bases). The clonotype was recovered from a woman in her thirties with Graves' hyperthyroidism. The CDR3 DNA follows: TGTGCCAGTAGGGCTAGCGTTGAGGCCGGGGAGCTGTTTTTT. Translating gives CASRASVEAGELFF.